This TCR beta chain was sequenced in a study of PD-1 blockade in classical Hodgkin lymphoma. About the research overall: Nivolumab dosing for patients was 3 mg/kg, administered intravenously every 2 weeks.

The CDR3 is made up of 15 amino acids. All patients relapsed after autologous stem cell transplantation, and brentuximab vedotin exposure varied. A note on this clone: Antigen specificity is unknown.

Only in-frame clones appear in the TCRdb table, and some are missing; sequencing was by immunoSEQ multiplex PCR. This table holds more than 140,000 clones, 78% found once. General study results and limits: Baseline TCR diversity was reportedly lower in newly diagnosed patients than in healthy donors. It was reported as lower still in relapsed/refractory patients. Baseline diversity in complete responders resembled that of newly diagnosed patients. By cycle point C4D1, TCR diversity had risen significantly in CD4+ cells (but not CD8+ cells).

This clonotype was sampled from a human donor with classical Hodgkin lymphoma. The starting material was peripheral blood mononuclear cells (PBMCs), obtained before the second cycle of nivolumab. The rearrangement uses TRBV21-1 and TRBJ2-7; TRBD1 is the table's D call and was not checked against the DNA. TRBV21-1 is labeled a pseudogene. The CDR3 DNA reads TGTGCCCGAGCCCGGCGAGGACAGATCAACTACGAGCAGTACTTC. It is translated as CARARRGQINYEQYF.